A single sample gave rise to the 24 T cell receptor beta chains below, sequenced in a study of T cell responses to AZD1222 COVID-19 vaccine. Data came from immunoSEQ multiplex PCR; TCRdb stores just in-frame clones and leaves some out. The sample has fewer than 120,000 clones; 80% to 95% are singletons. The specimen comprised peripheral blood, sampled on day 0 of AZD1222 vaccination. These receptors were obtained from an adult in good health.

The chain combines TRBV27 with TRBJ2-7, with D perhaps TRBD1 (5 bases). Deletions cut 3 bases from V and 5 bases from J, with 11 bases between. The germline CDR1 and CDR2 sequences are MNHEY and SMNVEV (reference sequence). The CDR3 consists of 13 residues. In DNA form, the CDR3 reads TGTGCCAGCAGTTTCACCAGGGTCCACGAGCAGTACTTC. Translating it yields CASSFTRVHEQYF.

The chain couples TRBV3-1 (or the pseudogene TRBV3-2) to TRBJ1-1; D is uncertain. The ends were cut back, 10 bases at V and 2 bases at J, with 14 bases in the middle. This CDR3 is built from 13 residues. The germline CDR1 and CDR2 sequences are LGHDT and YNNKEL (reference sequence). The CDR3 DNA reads TGTGCCACCCGACGACAACCCAACACTGAAGCTTTCTTT. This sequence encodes CATRRQPNTEAFF.

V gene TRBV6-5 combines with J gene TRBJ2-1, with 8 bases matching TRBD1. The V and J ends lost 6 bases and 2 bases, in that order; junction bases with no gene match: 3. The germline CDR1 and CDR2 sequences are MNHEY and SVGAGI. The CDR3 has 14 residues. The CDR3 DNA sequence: TGTGCCAGCAGGGGACAGGTTCCCTACAATGAGCAGTTCTTC. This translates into CASRGQVPYNEQFF.

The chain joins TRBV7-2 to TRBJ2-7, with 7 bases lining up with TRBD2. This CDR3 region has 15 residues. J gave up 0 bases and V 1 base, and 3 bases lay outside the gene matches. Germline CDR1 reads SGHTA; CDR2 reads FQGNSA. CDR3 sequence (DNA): TGTGCCAGCAGCTTAGGGGGGAGGGCCTCCTACGAGCAGTACTTC. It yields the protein CASSLGGRASYEQYF.

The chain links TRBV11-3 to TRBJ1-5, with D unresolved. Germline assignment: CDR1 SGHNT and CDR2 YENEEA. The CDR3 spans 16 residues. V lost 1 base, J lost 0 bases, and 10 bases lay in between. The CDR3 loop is CASSLVHSISNQPQHF. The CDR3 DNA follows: TGTGCCAGCAGCTTAGTTCACAGCATTAGCAATCAGCCCCAGCATTTT.

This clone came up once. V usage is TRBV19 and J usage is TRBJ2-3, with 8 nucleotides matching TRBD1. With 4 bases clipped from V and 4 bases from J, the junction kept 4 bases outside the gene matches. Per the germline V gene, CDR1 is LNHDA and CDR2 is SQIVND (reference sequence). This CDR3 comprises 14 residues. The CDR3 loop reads CASSTGQGSDTQYF. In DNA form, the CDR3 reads TGTGCCAGTAGTACTGGACAGGGATCAGATACGCAGTATTTT.

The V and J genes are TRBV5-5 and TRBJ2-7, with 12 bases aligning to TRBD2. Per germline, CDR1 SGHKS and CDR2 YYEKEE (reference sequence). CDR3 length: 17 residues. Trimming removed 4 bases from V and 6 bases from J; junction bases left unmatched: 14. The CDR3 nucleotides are TGTGCCAGCAGCCTCGGACTAGCGGGGTCTTTGGGTCGCGAGCAGTACTTC. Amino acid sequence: CASSLGLAGSLGREQYF.

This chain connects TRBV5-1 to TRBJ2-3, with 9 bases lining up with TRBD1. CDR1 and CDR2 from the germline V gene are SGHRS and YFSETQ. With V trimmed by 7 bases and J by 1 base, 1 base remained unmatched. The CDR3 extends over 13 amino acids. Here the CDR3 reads CASGDRGTDTQYF. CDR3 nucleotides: TGCGCCAGCGGGGACAGGGGCACAGATACGCAGTATTTT.

The CDR3 DNA reads as TGTGCCAGCAGTTACTCGACAGTGGGAGGCTACACCTTC. This codes for CASSYSTVGGYTF. The chain joins TRBV6-2 or TRBV6-3 to TRBJ1-2, with D tentatively TRBD1 (5 bases). Trimming removed 0 bases from V and 8 bases from J, with 10 bases in between. The CDR3 is 13 residues long. CDR1 is MNHEY, CDR2 SVGEGT, per germline.

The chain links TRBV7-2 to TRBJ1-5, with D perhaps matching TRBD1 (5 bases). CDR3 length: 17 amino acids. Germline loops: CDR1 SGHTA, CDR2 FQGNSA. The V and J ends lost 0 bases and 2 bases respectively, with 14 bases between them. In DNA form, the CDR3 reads TGTGCCAGCAGCTTAGCTATCCGTACGGGGGGCAATCAGCCCCAGCATTTT. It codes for CASSLAIRTGGNQPQHF.

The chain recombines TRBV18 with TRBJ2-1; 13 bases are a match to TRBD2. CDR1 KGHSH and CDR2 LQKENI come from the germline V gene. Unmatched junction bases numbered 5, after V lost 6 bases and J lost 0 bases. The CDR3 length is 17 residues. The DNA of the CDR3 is TGTGCCAGCTCGCCCACTAGCGGGGGGGGCTCCTACAATGAGCAGTTCTTC. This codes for CASSPTSGGGSYNEQFF.

CDR3 sequence reads: CASTPGTSTGGELFF. DNA of the CDR3: TGCGCCAGCACCCCCGGTACTAGTACTGGCGGGGAGCTGTTTTTT. V usage is TRBV5-1 and J usage is TRBJ2-2, with D perhaps matching TRBD2 (5 bases). V lost 6 bases and J lost 7, with 19 bases in between. The CDR3 runs 15 residues. Germline CDR1 and CDR2: SGHRS and YFSETQ.

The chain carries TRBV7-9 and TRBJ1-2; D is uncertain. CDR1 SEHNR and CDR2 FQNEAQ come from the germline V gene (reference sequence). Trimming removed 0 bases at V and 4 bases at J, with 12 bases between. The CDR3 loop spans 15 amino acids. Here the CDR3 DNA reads TGTGCCAGCAGCTTAGCCCCACAGACCTCCTATGGCTACACCTTC. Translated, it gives CASSLAPQTSYGYTF. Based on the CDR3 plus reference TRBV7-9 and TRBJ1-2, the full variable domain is DTGVSQNPRHKITKRGQNVTFRCDPISEHNRLYWYRQTLGQGPEFLTYFQNEAQLEKSRLLSDRFSAERPKGSFSTLEIQRTEQGDSAMYLCASSLAPQTSYGYTFGSGTRLTVV.

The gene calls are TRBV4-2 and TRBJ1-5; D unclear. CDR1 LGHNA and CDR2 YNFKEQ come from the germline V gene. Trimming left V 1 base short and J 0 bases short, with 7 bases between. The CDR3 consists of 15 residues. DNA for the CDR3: TGTGCCAGCAGCCAAGTGCAGGATAGCAATCAGCCCCAGCATTTT. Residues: CASSQVQDSNQPQHF.

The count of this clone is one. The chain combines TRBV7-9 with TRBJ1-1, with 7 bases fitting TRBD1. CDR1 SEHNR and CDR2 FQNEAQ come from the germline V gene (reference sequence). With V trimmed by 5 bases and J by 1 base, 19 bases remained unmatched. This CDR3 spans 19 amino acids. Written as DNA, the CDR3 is TGTGCCAGCAGCCCTAACTGGGATGACAGGGAAGGGGGGAACACTGAAGCTTTCTTT. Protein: CASSPNWDDREGGNTEAFF. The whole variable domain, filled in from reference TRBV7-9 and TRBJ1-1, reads DTGVSQNPRHKITKRGQNVTFRCDPISEHNRLYWYRQTLGQGPEFLTYFQNEAQLEKSRLLSDRFSAERPKGSFSTLEIQRTEQGDSAMYLCASSPNWDDREGGNTEAFFGQGTRLTVV.

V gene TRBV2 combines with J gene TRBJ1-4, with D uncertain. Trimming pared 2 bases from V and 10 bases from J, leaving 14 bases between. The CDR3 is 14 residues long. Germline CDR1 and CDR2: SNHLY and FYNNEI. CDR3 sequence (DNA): TGTGCCAGCAGTGAATCCTTGGGGTTAGCAAAACTGTTTTTT. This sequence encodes CASSESLGLAKLFF.

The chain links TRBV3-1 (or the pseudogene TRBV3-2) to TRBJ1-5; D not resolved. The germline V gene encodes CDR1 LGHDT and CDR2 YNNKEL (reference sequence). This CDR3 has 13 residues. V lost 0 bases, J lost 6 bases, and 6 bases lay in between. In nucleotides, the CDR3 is TGTGCCAGCAGCCAAGATCCGGGTCAGCCCCAGCATTTT. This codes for CASSQDPGQPQHF.

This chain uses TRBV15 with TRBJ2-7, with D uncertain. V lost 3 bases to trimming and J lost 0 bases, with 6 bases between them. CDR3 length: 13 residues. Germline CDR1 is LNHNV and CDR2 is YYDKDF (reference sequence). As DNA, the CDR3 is TGTGCCACCAGCAGGGACCGCTCCTACGAGCAGTACTTC. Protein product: CATSRDRSYEQYF. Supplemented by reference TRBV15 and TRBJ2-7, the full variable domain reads DAMVIQNPRYQVTQFGKPVTLSCSQTLNHNVMYWYQQKSSQAPKLLFHYYDKDFNNEADTPDNFQSRRPNTSFCFLDIRSPGLGDTAMYLCATSRDRSYEQYFGPGTRLTVT.

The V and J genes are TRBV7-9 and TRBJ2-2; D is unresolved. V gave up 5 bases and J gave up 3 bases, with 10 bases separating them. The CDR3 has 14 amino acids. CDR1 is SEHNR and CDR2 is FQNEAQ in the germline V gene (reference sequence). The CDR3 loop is CASSPTGHTGELFF. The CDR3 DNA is TGTGCCAGCAGCCCGACCGGACACACCGGGGAGCTGTTTTTT.

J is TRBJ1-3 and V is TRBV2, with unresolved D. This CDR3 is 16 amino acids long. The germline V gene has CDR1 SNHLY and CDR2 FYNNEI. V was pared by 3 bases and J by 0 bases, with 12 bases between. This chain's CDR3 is CASSEWTASSGNTIYF. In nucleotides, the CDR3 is TGTGCCAGCAGTGAGTGGACCGCATCCTCTGGAAACACCATATATTTT.

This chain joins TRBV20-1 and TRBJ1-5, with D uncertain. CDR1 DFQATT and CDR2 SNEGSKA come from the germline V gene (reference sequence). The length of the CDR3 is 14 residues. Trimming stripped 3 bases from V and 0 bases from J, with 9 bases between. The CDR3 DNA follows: TGCAGTGCTAGTGGTGACTATAGCAATCAGCCCCAGCATTTT. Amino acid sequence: CSASGDYSNQPQHF.

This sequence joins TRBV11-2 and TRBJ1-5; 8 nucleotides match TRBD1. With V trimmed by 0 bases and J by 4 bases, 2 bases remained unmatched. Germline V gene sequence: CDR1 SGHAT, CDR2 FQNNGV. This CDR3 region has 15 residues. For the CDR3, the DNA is TGTGCCAGCAGCTTAGACAGGGGGCGAAATCAGCCCCAGCATTTT. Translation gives CASSLDRGRNQPQHF.

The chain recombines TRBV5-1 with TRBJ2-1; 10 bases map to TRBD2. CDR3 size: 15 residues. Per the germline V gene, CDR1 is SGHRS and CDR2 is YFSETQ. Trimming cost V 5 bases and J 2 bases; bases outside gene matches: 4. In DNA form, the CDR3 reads TGCGCCAGCAGGTTAGCGGGGGGACCCTACAATGAGCAGTTCTTC. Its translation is CASRLAGGPYNEQFF.

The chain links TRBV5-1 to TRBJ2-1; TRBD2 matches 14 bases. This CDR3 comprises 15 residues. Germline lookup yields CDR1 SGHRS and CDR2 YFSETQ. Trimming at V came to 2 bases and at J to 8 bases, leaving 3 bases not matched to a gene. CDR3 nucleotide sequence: TGCGCCAGCAGCTTAGCGGGACTAGCGGGGGATGAGCAGTTCTTC. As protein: CASSLAGLAGDEQFF.